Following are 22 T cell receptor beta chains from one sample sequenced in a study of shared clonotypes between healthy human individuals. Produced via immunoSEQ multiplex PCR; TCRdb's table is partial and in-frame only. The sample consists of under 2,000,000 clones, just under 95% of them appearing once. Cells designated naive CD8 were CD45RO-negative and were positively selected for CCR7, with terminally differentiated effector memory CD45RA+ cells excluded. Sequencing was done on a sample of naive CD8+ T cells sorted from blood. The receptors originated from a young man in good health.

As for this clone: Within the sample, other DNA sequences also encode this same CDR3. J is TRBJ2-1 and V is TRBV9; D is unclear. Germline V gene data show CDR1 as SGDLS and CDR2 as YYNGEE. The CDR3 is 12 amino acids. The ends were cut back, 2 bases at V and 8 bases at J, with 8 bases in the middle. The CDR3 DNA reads TGTGCCAGCAGCGTTGGCGTGGATGAGCAGTTCTTC. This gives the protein CASSVGVDEQFF.

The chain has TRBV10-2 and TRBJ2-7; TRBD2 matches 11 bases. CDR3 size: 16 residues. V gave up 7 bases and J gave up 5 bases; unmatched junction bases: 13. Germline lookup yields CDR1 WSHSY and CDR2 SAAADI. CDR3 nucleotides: TGCGCCAGCAAGGGACTAGCGGAACAAAACACGGACGAGCAGTACTTC. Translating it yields CASKGLAEQNTDEQYF.

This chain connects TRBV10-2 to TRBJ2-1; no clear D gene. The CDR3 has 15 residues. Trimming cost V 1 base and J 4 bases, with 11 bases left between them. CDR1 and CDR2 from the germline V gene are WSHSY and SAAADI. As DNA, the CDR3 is TGCGCCAGCAGTGAGTTGGCTGAGCTTTACAATGAGCAGTTCTTC. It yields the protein CASSELAELYNEQFF.

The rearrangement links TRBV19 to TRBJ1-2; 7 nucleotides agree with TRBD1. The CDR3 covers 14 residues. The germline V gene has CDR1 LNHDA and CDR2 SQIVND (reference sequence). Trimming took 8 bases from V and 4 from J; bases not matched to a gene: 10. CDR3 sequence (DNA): TGTGCCAGTGGTGGATTAGGGGGCTTCTATGGCTACACCTTC. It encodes CASGGLGGFYGYTF. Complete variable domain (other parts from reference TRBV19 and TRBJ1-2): DGGITQSPKYLFRKEGQNVTLSCEQNLNHDAMYWYRQDPGQGLRLIYYSQIVNDFQKGDIAEGYSVSREKKESFPLTVTSAQKNPTAFYLCASGGLGGFYGYTFGSGTRLTVV.

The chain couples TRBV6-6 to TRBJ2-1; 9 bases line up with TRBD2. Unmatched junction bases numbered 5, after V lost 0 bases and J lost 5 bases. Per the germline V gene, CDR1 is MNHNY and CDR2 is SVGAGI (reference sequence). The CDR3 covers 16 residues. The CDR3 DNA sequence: TGTGCCAGCAGTTACTCGGCTAGCGGGACAGACAATGAGCAGTTCTTC. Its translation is CASSYSASGTDNEQFF.

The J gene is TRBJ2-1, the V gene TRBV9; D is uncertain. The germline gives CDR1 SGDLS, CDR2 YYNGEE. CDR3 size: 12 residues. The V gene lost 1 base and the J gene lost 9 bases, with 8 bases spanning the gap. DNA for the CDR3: TGTGCCAGCAGCGTAACAAACGGTGAGCAGTTCTTC. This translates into CASSVTNGEQFF.

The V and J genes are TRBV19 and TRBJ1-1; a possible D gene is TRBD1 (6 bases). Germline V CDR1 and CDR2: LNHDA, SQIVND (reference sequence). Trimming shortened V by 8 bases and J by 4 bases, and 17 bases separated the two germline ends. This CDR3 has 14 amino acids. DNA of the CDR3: TGTGCCAGTGCGACAGGTTCGGGGAGCACTGAAGCTTTCTTT. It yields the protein CASATGSGSTEAFF.

The CDR3, as DNA: TGTGCCAGCAGCGTGACTAGCGGGGGGGACTACGAGCAGTACTTC. It translates to CASSVTSGGDYEQYF. The chain links TRBV7-6 to TRBJ2-7, with 14 bases aligning to TRBD2. There are 15 residues in the CDR3. Germline V gene data show CDR1 as SGHVS and CDR2 as FNYEAQ. V lost 5 bases to trimming and J lost 3 bases; unmatched junction nucleotides: 3.

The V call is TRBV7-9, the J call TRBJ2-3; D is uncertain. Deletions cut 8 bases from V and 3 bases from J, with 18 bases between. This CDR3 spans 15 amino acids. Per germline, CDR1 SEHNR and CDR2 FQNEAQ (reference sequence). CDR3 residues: CASELRAPRTDTQYF. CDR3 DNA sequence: TGTGCCAGCGAGCTTAGGGCCCCGAGGACAGATACGCAGTATTTT.

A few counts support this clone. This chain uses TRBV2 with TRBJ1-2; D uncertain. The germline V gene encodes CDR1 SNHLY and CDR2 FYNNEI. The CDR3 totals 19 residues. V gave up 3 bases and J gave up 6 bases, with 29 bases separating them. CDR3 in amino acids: CASSDFAVSYEPGIDGYTF. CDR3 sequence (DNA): TGTGCCAGCAGTGATTTTGCAGTATCCTATGAACCCGGTATCGATGGCTACACCTTC.

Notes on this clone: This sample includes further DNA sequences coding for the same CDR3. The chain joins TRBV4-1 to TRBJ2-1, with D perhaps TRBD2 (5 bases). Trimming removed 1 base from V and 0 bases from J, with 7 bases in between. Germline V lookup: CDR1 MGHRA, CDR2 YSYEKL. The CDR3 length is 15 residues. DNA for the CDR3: TGCGCCAGCAGCCAAGTGGGGAGCTCCTACAATGAGCAGTTCTTC. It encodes CASSQVGSSYNEQFF.

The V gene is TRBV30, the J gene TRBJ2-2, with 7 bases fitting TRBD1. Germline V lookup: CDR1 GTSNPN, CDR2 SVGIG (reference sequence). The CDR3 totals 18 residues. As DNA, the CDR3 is TGTGCTTGGGACCTGGAATTTGTCGACAGGGCGAACACCGGGGAGCTGTTTTTT. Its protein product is CAWDLEFVDRANTGELFF.

The CDR3 reads CASSVGNGAYEQYF. CDR3 bases: TGTGCCAGCAGCGTAGGGAATGGGGCCTACGAGCAGTACTTC. The V gene is TRBV9, the J gene TRBJ2-7; D is ambiguous. Germline values: CDR1 SGDLS, CDR2 YYNGEE. There are 14 residues in the CDR3. The V end lost 0 bases, the J end lost 2 bases, and 9 bases lay between the germline ends.

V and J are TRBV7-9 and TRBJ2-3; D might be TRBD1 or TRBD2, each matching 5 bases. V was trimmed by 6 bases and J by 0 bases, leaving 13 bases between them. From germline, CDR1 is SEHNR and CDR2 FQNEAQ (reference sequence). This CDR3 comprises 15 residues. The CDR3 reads CASSRGLQSTDTQYF. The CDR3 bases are TGTGCCAGCAGTCGGGGCCTTCAAAGCACAGATACGCAGTATTTT.

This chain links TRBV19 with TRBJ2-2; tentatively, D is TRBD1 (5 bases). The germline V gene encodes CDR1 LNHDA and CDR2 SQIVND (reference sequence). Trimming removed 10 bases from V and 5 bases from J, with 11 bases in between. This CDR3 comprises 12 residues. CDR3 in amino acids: CATLRVTGELFF. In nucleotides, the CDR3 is TGTGCCACCCTCAGGGTTACCGGGGAGCTGTTTTTT.

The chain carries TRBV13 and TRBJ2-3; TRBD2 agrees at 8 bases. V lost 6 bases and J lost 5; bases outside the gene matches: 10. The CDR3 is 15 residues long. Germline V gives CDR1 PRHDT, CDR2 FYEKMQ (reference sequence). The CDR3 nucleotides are TGTGCCAGCAGGGCGGGGGGCGACCACAAAGATACGCAGTATTTT. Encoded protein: CASRAGGDHKDTQYF.

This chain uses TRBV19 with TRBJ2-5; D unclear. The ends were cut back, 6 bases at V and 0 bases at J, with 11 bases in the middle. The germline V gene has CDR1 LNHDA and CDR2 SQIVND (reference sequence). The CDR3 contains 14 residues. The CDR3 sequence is CASSPNTYQETQYF. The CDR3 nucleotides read TGTGCCAGTAGCCCGAATACGTACCAAGAGACCCAGTACTTC.

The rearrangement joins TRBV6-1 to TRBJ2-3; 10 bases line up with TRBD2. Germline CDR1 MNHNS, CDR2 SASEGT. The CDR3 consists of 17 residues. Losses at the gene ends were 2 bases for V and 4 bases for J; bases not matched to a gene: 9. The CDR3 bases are TGTGCCAGCAGTGAAAAAGCGGGGGGGCCGTTGGCAGATACGCAGTATTTT. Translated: CASSEKAGGPLADTQYF.

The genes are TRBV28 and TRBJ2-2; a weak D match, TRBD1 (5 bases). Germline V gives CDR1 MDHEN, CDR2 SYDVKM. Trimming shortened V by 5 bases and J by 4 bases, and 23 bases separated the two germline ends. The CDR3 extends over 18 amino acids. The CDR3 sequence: CASSRPFVGQGGTGELFF. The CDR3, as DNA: TGTGCCAGCAGTCGACCCTTCGTTGGTCAGGGCGGCACCGGGGAGCTGTTTTTT.

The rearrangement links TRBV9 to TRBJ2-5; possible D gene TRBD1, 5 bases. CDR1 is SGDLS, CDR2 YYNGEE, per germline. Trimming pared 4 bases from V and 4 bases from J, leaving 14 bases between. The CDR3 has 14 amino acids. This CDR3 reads CASSLDISSETQYF. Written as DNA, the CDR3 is TGTGCCAGCAGCTTGGACATTTCCTCAGAGACCCAGTACTTC. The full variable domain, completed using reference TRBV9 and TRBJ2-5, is DSGVTQTPKHLITATGQRVTLRCSPRSGDLSVYWYQQSLDQGLQFLIQYYNGEERAKGNILERFSAQQFPDLHSELNLSSLELGDSALYFCASSLDISSETQYFGPGTRLLVL.

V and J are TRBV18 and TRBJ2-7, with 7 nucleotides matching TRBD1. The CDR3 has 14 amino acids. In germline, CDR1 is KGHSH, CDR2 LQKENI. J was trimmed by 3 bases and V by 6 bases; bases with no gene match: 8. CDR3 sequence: CASSPRQGNYEQYF. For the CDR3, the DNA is TGTGCCAGCTCGCCGAGACAGGGAAACTACGAGCAGTACTTC.

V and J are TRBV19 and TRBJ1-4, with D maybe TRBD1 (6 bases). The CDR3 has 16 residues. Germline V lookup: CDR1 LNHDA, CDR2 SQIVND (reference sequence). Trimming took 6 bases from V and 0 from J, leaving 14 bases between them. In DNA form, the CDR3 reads TGTGCCAGTAGAAAACCGGGACAAGCAACTAATGAAAAACTGTTTTTT. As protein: CASRKPGQATNEKLFF.